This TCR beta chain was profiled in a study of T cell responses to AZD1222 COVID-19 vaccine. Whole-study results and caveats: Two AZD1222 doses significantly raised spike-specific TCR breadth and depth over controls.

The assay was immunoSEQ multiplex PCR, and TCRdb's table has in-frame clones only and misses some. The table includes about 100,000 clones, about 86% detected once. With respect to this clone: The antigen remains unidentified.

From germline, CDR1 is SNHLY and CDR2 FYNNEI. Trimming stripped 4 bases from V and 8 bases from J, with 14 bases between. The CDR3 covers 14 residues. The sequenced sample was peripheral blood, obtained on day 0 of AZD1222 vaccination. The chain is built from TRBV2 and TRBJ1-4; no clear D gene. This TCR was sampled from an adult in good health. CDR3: CASSAGSSGEKLFF. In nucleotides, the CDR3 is TGTGCCAGCAGTGCCGGGAGCTCGGGGGAAAAACTGTTTTTT.